The clone carrying this TCR beta chain has at least ten counts. Its specificity is not known. V lost 6 bases, J lost 16 bases, and 22 bases lay in between. From germline, CDR1 is SNHLY and CDR2 FYNNEI. The CDR3 has 13 residues. The data stem from a study of early T cells in non-severe SARS-CoV-2 infection. Background on the study: Chains were unpaired, as sequencing was done on bulk RNA from unsorted whole blood.

cDNA molecules, individually, were tagged with unique molecular identifiers. TCRdb fed the 5' RACE reads into MiXCR, producing one record per CDR3 protein. The sample consists of roughly 54,000 distinct CDR3 sequences, around 13% of them appearing once. Study-wide results and limits: There was a bias toward anti-spike CD8 responses in VDJdb matching, which missed private and CD4 specificities.

The chain uses TRBV2 and TRBJ1-5; D gene ambiguous. The sample was whole blood. The source of this sequence is an adult who was a healthcare worker with PCR-confirmed SARS-CoV-2 infection or an uninfected control (not recorded which). The DNA for the CDR3 is TGTGCCAGCAGCGACTTTACGAGGCAGCCCCTCCATTTT. Residues: CASSDFTRQPLHF. Supplemented by reference TRBV2 and TRBJ1-5, the full variable domain reads EPEVTQTPSHQVTQMGQEVILRCVPISNHLYFYWYRQILGQKVEFLVSFYNNEISEKSEIFDDQFSVERPDGSNFTLKIRSTKLEDSAMYFCASSDFTRQPLHFGDGTRLSIL.